The present TCR beta chain was sequenced within a study of blood T cell repertoires in COVID-19. About the research overall: Sources were T cells, B-cell-depleted T cells, or PBMCs; the material itself was cDNA or gDNA.

This CDR3 has 13 residues. The germline V and J ends were trimmed by 4 bases and 3 bases, with 11 bases remaining between them. CDR1 is GTSNPN and CDR2 is SVGIG in the germline V gene (reference sequence). Original processing methods: Reference gene primer amplification gave nucleated cell count estimates. Assay: immunoSEQ multiplex PCR; the TCRdb copy retains only in-frame clones and omits some. V and J calls and clone size follow that table, whereas D and trimming were derived from the DNA. Seen here are about 59,000 clones, about 78% observed once, and the top ten hold roughly 12%. The sequenced material came from peripheral blood. The receptor's source is an older man with acute or convalescent COVID-19. The chain links TRBV30 to TRBJ2-3; TRBD1 might be the D (5 bases). The CDR3 protein is CAWNIRVTDTQYF. The CDR3 DNA is TGTGCCTGGAATATCAGGGTTACAGATACGCAGTATTTT. The variable domain in full, with the rest retrieved from reference TRBV30 and TRBJ2-3, is SQTIHQWPATLVQPVGSPLSLECTVEGTSNPNLYWYRQAAGRGLQLLFYSVGIGQISSEVPQNLSASRPQDRQFILSSKKLLLSDSGFYLCAWNIRVTDTQYFGPGTRLTVL.